The clone carrying this T cell receptor beta chain was picked up one time. Its target is unknown. It was with 60 Vbeta and 13 Jbeta primers that the PCR ran. As processed by the authors: An analysis performed later counted 81 million or so unique TCR beta chains (roughly 11 million of them shared). Here immunoSEQ multiplex PCR was the method, and the copy in TCRdb shows in-frame clones only, minus some. V and J calls and clone size follow that table, whereas D and trimming were derived from the DNA. This table holds approximately 130,000 clones, roughly four fifths found once. These data belong to a study of cytomegalovirus exposure and HLA in healthy donors. Study context: Findings of an earlier analysis included roughly 110 million unique TCR beta sequences from roughly 200 million T cells.

Healthy people donating bone marrow made up the donors. Per germline, CDR1 MDHEN and CDR2 SYDVKM. V shed 4 bases and J shed 9 bases, with 21 bases lying between them. The CDR3 length is 15 residues. Study results and limitations: A later analysis found common viral pathogens apparently linked to several of the most significant clusters.

This chain links TRBV28 with TRBJ1-1; no reliable D call. This sequence was found in a man younger than 45 in good health and CMV-seronegative. Sample: PBMCs. CDR3 in amino acids: CASSSGGSLVEQAFF. The CDR3, as DNA: TGTGCCAGCAGTTCCGGAGGGTCATTGGTGGAACAAGCTTTCTTT.